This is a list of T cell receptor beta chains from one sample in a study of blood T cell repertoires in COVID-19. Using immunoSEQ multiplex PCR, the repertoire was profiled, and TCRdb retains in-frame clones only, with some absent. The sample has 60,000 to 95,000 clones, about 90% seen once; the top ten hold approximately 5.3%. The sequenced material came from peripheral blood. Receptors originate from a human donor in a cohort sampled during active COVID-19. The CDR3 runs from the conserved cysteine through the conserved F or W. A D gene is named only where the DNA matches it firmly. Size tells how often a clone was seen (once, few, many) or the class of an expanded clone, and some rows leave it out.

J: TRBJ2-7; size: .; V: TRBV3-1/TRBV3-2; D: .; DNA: TGTGCCAGCAGCCAAGGGACTTCTCCCTACGAGCAGTACTTC; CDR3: CASSQGTSPYEQYF
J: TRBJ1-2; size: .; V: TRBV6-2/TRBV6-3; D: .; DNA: TGTGCCAGCAGCCTCCGGACATATGGCTACACCTTC; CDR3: CASSLRTYGYTF
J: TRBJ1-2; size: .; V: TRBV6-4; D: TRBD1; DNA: TGTGCCAGCAGTGACAGCGGAACAGGGGTTGGCTACACCTTC; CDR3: CASSDSGTGVGYTF
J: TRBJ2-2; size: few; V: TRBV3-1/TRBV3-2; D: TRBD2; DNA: TGTGCCAGCACTAATGGCCGGGGGGACACCGGGGAGCTGTTTTTT; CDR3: CASTNGRGDTGELFF
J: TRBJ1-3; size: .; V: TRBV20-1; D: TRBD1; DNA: TGCAGTGCTAGTAAACAGGGGATGGACACCATATATTTT; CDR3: CSASKQGMDTIYF
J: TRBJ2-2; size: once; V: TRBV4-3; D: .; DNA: TGCGCCAGCAGCCAACCGGACACCGGGGAGCTGTTTTTT; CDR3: CASSQPDTGELFF
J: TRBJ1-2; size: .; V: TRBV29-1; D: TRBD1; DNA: TGCAGCGTTGAAGGGACTAGGACAGGGAAAGGCTACACCTTC; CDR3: CSVEGTRTGKGYTF
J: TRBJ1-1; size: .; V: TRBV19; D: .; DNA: TGTGCCAGTAGTCCGCAGGGGAATTGGGGCACTGAAGCTTTCTTT; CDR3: CASSPQGNWGTEAFF
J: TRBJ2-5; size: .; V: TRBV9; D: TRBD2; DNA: TGTGCCAGCAGCGTACTCCCCGGGTCTAGCGGGGGACAAGAGACCCAGTACTTC; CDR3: CASSVLPGSSGGQETQYF
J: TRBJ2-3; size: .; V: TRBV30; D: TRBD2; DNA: TGTGCCTGGAGTGTAGCGGGGGTGGGGACGCAGTATTTT; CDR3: CAWSVAGVGTQYF
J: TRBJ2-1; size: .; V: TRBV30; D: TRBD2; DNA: TGTGCCTGGAGTACATACTTAGCGGGGGCCTACAATGAGCAGTTCTTC; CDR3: CAWSTYLAGAYNEQFF
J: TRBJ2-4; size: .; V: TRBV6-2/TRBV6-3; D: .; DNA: TGTGCCAGCAGTTACCTCGACAGCTTAGCCAAAAACATTCAGTACTTC; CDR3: CASSYLDSLAKNIQYF
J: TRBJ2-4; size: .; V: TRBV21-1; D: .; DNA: TGTGCCAGCTCCCGCAGGAAGATAGCCAAAAACATTCAGTACTTC; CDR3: CASSRRKIAKNIQYF
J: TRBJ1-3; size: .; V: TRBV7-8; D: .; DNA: TGTGCCAGCAGCTTAGCGATACCCGGTGGAAACACCATATATTTT; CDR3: CASSLAIPGGNTIYF
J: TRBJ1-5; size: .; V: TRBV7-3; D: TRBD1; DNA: TGTGCCAGCAGCTCGACAGGGGATAGCAATCAGCCCCAGCATTTT; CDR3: CASSSTGDSNQPQHF
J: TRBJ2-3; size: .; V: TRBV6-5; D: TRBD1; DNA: TGTGCCAGCACACCGGGACAGGGCACAGATACGCAGTATTTT; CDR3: CASTPGQGTDTQYF
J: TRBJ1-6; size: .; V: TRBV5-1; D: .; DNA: TGCGCCAGCAGCTTAGAGGGCCCAGGTTCACCCCTCCACTTT; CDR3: CASSLEGPGSPLHF
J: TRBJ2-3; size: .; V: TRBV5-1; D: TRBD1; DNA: TGCGCCAGCAATGAATTAAGGACAGGGGAGGCAGATACGCAGTATTTT; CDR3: CASNELRTGEADTQYF
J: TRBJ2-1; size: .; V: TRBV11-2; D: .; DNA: TGTGCCAGCAGCTTAGCGTTATACAATGAGCAGTTCTTC; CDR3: CASSLALYNEQFF
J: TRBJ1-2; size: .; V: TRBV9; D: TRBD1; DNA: TGTGCCAGCAGCCCCCGGGACAGGGGGCATAATGGCTACACCTTC; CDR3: CASSPRDRGHNGYTF
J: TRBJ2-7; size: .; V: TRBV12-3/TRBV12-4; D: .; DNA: TGTGCCAGCAGGCAGGGCCCCTTCGAGCAGTACTTC; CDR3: CASRQGPFEQYF
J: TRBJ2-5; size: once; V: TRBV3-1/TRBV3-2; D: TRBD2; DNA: TGTGCCAGCAGCCAAAAGGGGACCTGGGACTACAAGACCCAGTACTTC; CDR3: CASSQKGTWDYKTQYF
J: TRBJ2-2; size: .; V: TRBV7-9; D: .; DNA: TGTGCCAGCAGCTACGGGGGGCGCGACACCGGGGAGCTGTTTTTT; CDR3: CASSYGGRDTGELFF
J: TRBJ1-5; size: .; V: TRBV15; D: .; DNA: TGTGCCACCAAGGGGGATTATAGCAATCAGCCCCAGCATTTT; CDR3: CATKGDYSNQPQHF
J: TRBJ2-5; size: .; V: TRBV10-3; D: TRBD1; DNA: TGTGCCATCAGACCGGGACAGGGCGACGAGACCCAGTACTTC; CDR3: CAIRPGQGDETQYF
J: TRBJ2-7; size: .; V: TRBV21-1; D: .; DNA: TGTGCCAGCAGCAAATGGGCCGGGACAATCTTTGTGCAGTACTTC; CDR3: CASSKWAGTIFVQYF
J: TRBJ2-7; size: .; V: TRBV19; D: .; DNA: TGTGCCAGTAGTATAGTAGACCGGGACATCTACGAGCAGTACTTC; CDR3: CASSIVDRDIYEQYF
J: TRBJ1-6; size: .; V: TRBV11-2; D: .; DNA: TGTGCCAGCAGCTTTCTACGAGGGTCGGGCAATTCACCCCTCCACTTT; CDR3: CASSFLRGSGNSPLHF
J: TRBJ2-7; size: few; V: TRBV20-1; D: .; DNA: TGCAGTGCTAGTGATAGGACATGGGGCGGCGAGCAGTACTTC; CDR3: CSASDRTWGGEQYF
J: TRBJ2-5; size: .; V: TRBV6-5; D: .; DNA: TGTGCCAGTCAAATACAGGGTCAGGAGACCCAGTACTTC; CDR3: CASQIQGQETQYF
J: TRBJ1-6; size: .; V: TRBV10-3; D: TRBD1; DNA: TGTGCCATCGGGGGGGACAGGGGTGATGTCGCACCCCTCCACTTT; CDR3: CAIGGDRGDVAPLHF
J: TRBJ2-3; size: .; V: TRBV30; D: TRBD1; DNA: TGTGCCTGGAACAGGGGCTTGAGCACAGATACGCAGTATTTT; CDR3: CAWNRGLSTDTQYF
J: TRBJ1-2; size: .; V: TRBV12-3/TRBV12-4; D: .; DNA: TGTGCCAGCAGTTTCCAGGGCTATGGCTACACCTTC; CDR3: CASSFQGYGYTF
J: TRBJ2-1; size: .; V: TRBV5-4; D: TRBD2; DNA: TGTGCCAGCAGATTTAGCGGGGGGGCCCGGAATGAGCAGTTCTTC; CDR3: CASRFSGGARNEQFF
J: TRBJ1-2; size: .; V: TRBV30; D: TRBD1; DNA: TGTGCCTGGAGTACTACAGGGGAATATGGCTACACCTTC; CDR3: CAWSTTGEYGYTF
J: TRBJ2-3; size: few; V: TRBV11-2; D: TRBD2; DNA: TGTGCCAGCAGCTTAAGCGGGGGCACAGATACGCAGTATTTT; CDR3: CASSLSGGTDTQYF
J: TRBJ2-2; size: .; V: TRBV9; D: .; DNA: TGTGCCAGCAGCGTAGAAGGAGACACCGGGGAGCTGTTTTTT; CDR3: CASSVEGDTGELFF
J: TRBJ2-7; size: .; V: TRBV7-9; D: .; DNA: TGTGCCAGCAGATTAAATTCGGGCTCCTACGAGCAGTACTTC; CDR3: CASRLNSGSYEQYF
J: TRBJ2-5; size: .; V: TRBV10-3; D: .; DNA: TGTGCCATCAAAGGTTCAGGCCCACAAGAGACCCAGTACTTC; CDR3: CAIKGSGPQETQYF
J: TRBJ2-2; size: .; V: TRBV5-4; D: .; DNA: TGTGCCAGCAGCCTTGATCGGGTCGGAACGGGGGAGCTGTTTTTT; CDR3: CASSLDRVGTGELFF
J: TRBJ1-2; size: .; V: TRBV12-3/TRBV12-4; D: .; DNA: TGTGCCATTGTGGGGGGGCTGGGCTATGGCTACACCTTC; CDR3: CAIVGGLGYGYTF
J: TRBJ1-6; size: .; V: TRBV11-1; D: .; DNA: TGTGCCAGCAGCTTAGGCGGGAAGAGTAATTCACCCCTCCACTTT; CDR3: CASSLGGKSNSPLHF
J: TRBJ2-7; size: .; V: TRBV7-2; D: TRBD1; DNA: TGTGCCAGCAGCTCTCACGGACAGGGGCAGTACTTC; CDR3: CASSSHGQGQYF
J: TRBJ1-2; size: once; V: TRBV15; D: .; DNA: TGTGCCACCAGCAGAGATAACGGGGTGGACTATGGCTACACCTTC; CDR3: CATSRDNGVDYGYTF
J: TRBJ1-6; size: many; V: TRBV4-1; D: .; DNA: TGCGCCAGCAGCCAACAGTCCAGGGAAACCGGGTCACCCCTCCACTTT; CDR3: CASSQQSRETGSPLHF
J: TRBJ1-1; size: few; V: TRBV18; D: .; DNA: TGTGCCAGCTCCGCCGCGGGGGGGAACACTGAAGCTTTCTTT; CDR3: CASSAAGGNTEAFF
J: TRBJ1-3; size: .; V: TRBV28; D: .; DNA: TGTGCCAGCGGGGAGTCCTCTGGAAACACCATATATTTT; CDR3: CASGESSGNTIYF
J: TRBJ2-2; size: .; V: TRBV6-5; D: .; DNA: TGTGCCAGCAGTTATTGGGGGCTGAACACCGGGGAGCTGTTTTTT; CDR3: CASSYWGLNTGELFF
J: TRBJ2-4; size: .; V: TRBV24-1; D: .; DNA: TGTGCCACTAATTCCAAAAACATTCAGTACTTC; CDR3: CATNSKNIQYF
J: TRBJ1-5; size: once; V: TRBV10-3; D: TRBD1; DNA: TGTGCCATCAGTGAGGGACAGGGAGGAACTCAGCCCCAGCATTTT; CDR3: CAISEGQGGTQPQHF
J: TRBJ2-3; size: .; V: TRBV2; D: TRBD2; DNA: TGTGCCAGCACCCCGGGACTAGTGTACACAGATACGCAGTATTTT; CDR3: CASTPGLVYTDTQYF